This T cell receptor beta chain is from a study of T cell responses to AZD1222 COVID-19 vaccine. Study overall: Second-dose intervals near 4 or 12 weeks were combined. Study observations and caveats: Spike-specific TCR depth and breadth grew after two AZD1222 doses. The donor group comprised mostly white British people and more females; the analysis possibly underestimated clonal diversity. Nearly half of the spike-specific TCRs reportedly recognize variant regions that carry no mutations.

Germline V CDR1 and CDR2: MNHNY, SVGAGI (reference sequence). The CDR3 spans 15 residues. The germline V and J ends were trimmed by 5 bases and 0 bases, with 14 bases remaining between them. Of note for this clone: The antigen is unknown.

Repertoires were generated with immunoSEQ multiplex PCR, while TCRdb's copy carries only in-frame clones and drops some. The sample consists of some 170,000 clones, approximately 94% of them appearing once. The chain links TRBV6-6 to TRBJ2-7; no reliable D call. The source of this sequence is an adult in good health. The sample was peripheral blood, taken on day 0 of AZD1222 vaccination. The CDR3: CASSPLIGPSYEQYF. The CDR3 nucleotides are TGTGCCAGCAGTCCCTTGATTGGGCCCTCCTACGAGCAGTACTTC.